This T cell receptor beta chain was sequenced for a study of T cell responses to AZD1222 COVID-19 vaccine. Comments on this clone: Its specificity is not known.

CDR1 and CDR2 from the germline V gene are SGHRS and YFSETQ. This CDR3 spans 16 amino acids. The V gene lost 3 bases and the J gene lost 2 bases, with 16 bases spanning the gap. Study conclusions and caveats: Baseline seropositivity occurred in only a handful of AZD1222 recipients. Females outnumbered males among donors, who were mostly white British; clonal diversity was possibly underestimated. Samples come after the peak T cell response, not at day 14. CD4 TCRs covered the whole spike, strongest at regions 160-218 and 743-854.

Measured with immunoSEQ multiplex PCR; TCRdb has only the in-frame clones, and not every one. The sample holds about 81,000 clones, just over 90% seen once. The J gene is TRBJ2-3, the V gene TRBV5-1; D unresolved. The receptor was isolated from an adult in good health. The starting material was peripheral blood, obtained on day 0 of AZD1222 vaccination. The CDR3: CASSSGMLGVTDTQYF. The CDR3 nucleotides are TGCGCCAGCAGCTCCGGCATGCTTGGGGTCACAGATACGCAGTATTTT.